This T cell receptor beta chain was obtained from a study of cytomegalovirus exposure and HLA in healthy donors (TCRdb year 2017). About the investigation overall: In an earlier analysis of about 560 of the donors, around 300 Gb of sequence data and approximately 120 million unique TCR beta sequences from roughly 190 million T cells were reported. In a later genetic analysis, genome-wide SNP genotypes for about 55% of the roughly 700 donors were used, and that subset was treated as a discovery cohort. All discovery cohort repertoires had been generated on a single sequencing platform. The study combined high-throughput TCR immunosequencing, statistical association of individual TCRs with disease status, and machine learning to predict cytomegalovirus infection status. Donor age, sex, ethnicity and CMV serostatus were compiled alongside the repertoire data. Among about 370 genotyped donors of the cohort, an average of around 220,000 unique TCR beta nucleotide sequences was sequenced per donor, of which roughly 17% were non-productive. Rather than using new phenotypic data, the later analysis identified candidate immune exposures from TCR beta sequences and from how often those sequences occurred across donors. Using immunosequencing, the study profiled T cell repertoires from approximately 700 subjects and related those repertoires to cytomegalovirus serostatus. The number of donors typed differed by locus, with about 629-630 for A, B, C, DRB1 and DQB1, roughly 550 for DQA1, 600 to 610 for DPA1, and some 470 for DPB1. Roughly 290 gigabases of sequencing data and around 85 million unique TCR sequences made up an early release that covered fewer than 650 HLA-typed donors. Of the 300 to 450 genotyped donors, around 81% fell in the genetic ancestry cluster associated with self-reported Caucasian donors. In a later analysis, previously published TCR beta repertoires from about 640 donors were re-analyzed and high-resolution HLA genotyping was added so that TCR occurrence patterns could be studied. Because of strong linkage in the cohort, four or five DR-DQ haplotypes were treated as single units for association and clustering. In addition to the first cohort of around 670 subjects, a separate validation cohort of 130 or so different subjects was used. To decide whether each TCR beta V gene segment behaved as functional or pseudogenic, an earlier analysis of 587 of the donors relied on high-throughput TCR beta sequencing. Class I and class II HLA loci were covered by the typing at four-digit resolution. The study aimed to test whether signatures of past pathogen exposure could be identified by cataloging public T cell receptors. What the authors observed across the whole study: The study gave a list of over 150 TCR beta chains associated with cytomegalovirus. Some IMGT-functional V segments, including TRBV6-2 and TRBV6-3, could not be told apart with the 87-base-pair reads, so those segments were excluded. The authors suggested that the approach could potentially be extended to other disease states and immunological phenotypes. In a later analysis, the rate of TCR association differed among HLA loci, with DRB1 alleles having the most associated TCRs and HLA-C alleles having the fewest. CMV serostatus was the only immune exposure information available for the cohort. Three of the identified cytomegalovirus-associated TCR beta chains were confirmed in vitro to be specific for cytomegalovirus antigens. In an earlier analysis of some 550 of the donors, most TCR beta V segments were observed in productive rearrangements about 87% or about 30% of the time, broadly matching IMGT annotations. Presence/absence analyses assumed roughly uniform sequencing depth across donors, an assumption that may not hold. A later genetic analysis associated a missense DCLRE1C variant with V-gene and J-gene trimming of TCR beta chains, and an independent cohort replicated the association. According to a later analysis, parvovirus B19, influenza, CMV and Epstein-Barr virus appeared linked to several top co-occurrence clusters. In a later analysis, most CMV-associated TCR beta chains were found to appear HLA-restricted, with HLA associations seemingly driven largely by CMV exposure. Only TCR beta chains were sequenced in this cohort, and the absence of alpha or paired-chain data limited detectable features. The classifier was reported to diagnose cytomegalovirus status with high specificity and sensitivity in both the original and validation cohorts. Correlated functional status among segregating V segments might reflect linkage disequilibrium, but an unknown experimental factor could not be ruled out. When HLA alleles, especially DR and DQ, strongly co-occurred, TCR associations were difficult to assign to individual alleles. Because counts were too low, about 18 rarely observed V segments, including chromosome 9 orphons, were left out of the earlier analysis of some 600 of the donors. In a later genetic analysis, fewer N-insertions in productive TCRs were reported among donors in an Asian-associated ancestry cluster than the roughly 700-donor mean. Compared with equally common non-associated chains, HLA-associated TCR beta chains in a later analysis were more clonally expanded and had lower generation probabilities. Across donors, most TCR sequences were observed very rarely, whereas some public TCRs were present in many individuals. A cluster of highly shared sequence variants was judged likely to be a technical artifact of the sequencing pipeline. At a false discovery rate of 0.05, a later analysis linked some 18,000 TCR beta sequences to specific HLA alleles. A further reported finding was that TCR beta sequences accurately predicted the HLA-A and HLA-B alleles for most subjects in the first cohort. Because HLA typing was missing for some donors at each locus, association tests included only the typed subset.

The CDR3 goes from the cysteine to the phenylalanine over 14 residues. Only the CDR3 DNA is retained, 42 bases long and in frame from the first base. CDR1 MDHEN and CDR2 SYDVKM were looked up in the germline V gene. The trim is 5 bases for V and 4 bases for J, with a gap of 13 bases between the germline ends. The library was obtained by the immunoSEQ multiplex PCR assay. A mixture of 60 forward primers for TCR Vbeta segments and 13 reverse primers for TCR Jbeta segments was used in the multiplex PCR. The CDR3 region of rearranged TCR beta genes was amplified from genomic DNA with a multiplex PCR assay. The Illumina HiSeq System was used to sequence the amplified TCR beta libraries as 87-base-pair reads. The paper's processing steps were these. A later analysis tallied about 77 million unique TCR beta chains across the 640 or so repertoires, and approximately 12 million of those chains were shared by two or more donors. To remove PCR and sequencing errors, raw reads were error-corrected and collapsed into unique sequences using a nearest-neighbor algorithm that merged closely related sequences. Alignment of CDR3 sequences to IMGT reference sequences was used to assign V, D and J gene segments. Each retained sequence needed at least a six-nucleotide match to both a V gene segment and a J gene segment. A rearrangement counted as productive if the CDR3 had no stop codons and remained in frame with V and J, and every other rearrangement counted as non-productive. CDR3 was defined according to IMGT convention as the region running from the second conserved V-encoded cysteine to the conserved J-encoded phenylalanine. In an earlier analysis of approximately 500 of the donors, sequences lacking an unambiguous match to a single V gene segment were excluded. An earlier analysis of just under 600 of the donors called V segments functional above 56.7% productive rearrangements and segregating when the between-donor standard deviation exceeded 5%. A statistical classification framework was developed to diagnose cytomegalovirus status using the catalog of TCR beta chain sequences. In a later analysis, V and J genes were assigned by comparing TCR nucleotide sequences against IMGT/GENE-DB human TR gene sequences. In a later analysis, CDR3 sequences and most-parsimonious VDJ recombination scenarios were assigned using the TCRdist pipeline. In a later analysis, each TCR beta chain was defined by its CDR3 amino acid sequence together with its V-gene family, and reads lacking a unique V-gene family were excluded. As a way to deal with suspected cross-contamination and a sequencing artifact, a later analysis dropped hundreds of nucleotide sequences that were highly shared and had low generation probability. A later analysis calculated a clonal expansion index for each public chain from normalized within-repertoire ranks of inferred template counts. In a later analysis, generation probabilities were computed using a VDJ recombination model fitted to out-of-frame rearrangements, and the results were checked against IGoR. In a later analysis, TCR-TCR, TCR-HLA and TCR-CMV co-occurrence was scored with hypergeometric tests, and a repertoire-size bias correction was applied to TCR pairs. False discovery rates were estimated in a later analysis by permuting HLA or CMV assignments 20 times. In a later analysis, co-occurring TCRs were grouped using DBSCAN, with TCRdist sequence similarity added in when clustering inside HLA-allele-positive subsets. Repertoires with fewer than 30,000 or more than 120,000 public chains were left out of co-occurrence clustering, as were a handful of repertoires with anomalous nucleotide sharing. Here the immuneACCESS table is served through TCRdb, limited to in-frame sequences with V and J called. Missing clones are a known gap in these copies; in checked studies unresolved V genes cover under half, and the rest lacks a known reason. The V and J calls and clone size come from that table; D and trimming were worked out from the DNA. The sample data list approximately 200,000 clones, and roughly 80% of these were observed just once. The top ten hold over 5% of the sample.

A note on this clone: Its recognized antigen is unknown. No base-level quality is on record; no much larger clone is a single base apart.

In total, about 650 healthy bone marrow donors made up the cohort. Cohort members were all nominally healthy when sampled, although unrecorded immune exposures were likely present. The donor tested CMV seropositive and was one of the 289 seropositive cohort members. A peripheral blood sample was collected from each donor, and TCR beta sequencing was performed on peripheral blood mononuclear cells. The Qiagen DNeasy Blood Extraction Kit was used to extract genomic DNA from the blood cell samples. Here the chain combines TRBV28 and TRBJ2-3; a weak D assignment points to TRBD2 (5 bases agree). The TCR originated in a woman in her forties or fifties in good health and CMV-seropositive. The specimen was PBMCs. The DNA sequence is given as TGTGCCAGCAGTACAAGCGGTGGGGCAGATACGCAGTATTTT. Translated, this gives CASSTSGGADTQYF.